This TCR beta chain was captured in a study of T cell responses to AZD1222 COVID-19 vaccine. As for the study in general: Whether given at about 4 or about 12 weeks, second doses were pooled. General observations from the study: Donors skewed white British and female; clonal diversity was possibly underestimated. Vaccine-related CD4 TCRs covered spike, predominating at 160-218 and 743-854. Seropositive AZD1222 recipients at baseline numbered only five or six.

The CDR3 consists of 12 residues. The V end lost 5 bases, the J end lost 3 bases, and 11 bases lay between the germline ends. Germline V gene lookup returns CDR1 SQVTM and CDR2 ANQGSEA. Regarding this clone: The antigen is unknown.

Generated by immunoSEQ multiplex PCR, the TCRdb table keeps only in-frame clones and is missing some. The table records 150,000 or so clones, about 87% of them present only once. The source is an adult in good health. The sequencing used peripheral blood, collected on day 0 of AZD1222 vaccination. The rearrangement links TRBV29-1 to TRBJ2-7; tentative D call: TRBD1 (6 bases). The DNA for the CDR3 is TGCAGCGTTCTTGGCAGGGGCTACGAGCAGTACTTC. Amino acid sequence: CSVLGRGYEQYF.